The next 15 T cell receptor beta chains were all read from a single sample in a study of CD8+ T cells in alopecia areata. RNA was extracted and reverse transcribed into cDNA as the sequencing template. The method was immunoSEQ multiplex PCR; TCRdb's version includes in-frame clones alone and lacks a portion of them. The data show 150,000 to 250,000 clones, 50% to 60% seen once. Treatment defined: oral pan-JAK inhibitor, 5-10 mg twice daily. Sequences were derived from CD4+ T cells sorted from blood, sampled at week 4, from a patient treated with tofacitinib. The receptors stem from a human donor with alopecia areata.

The chain couples TRBV2 to TRBJ1-6, with 8 bases matching TRBD1. The CDR3 spans 16 residues. Germline loops: CDR1 SNHLY, CDR2 FYNNEI. Trimming cost V 6 bases and J 7 bases; bases outside gene matches: 11. CDR3 coding DNA: TGTGCCAGCAGGACGGACAGGGCACATGGAAATTCACCCCTCCACTTT. This codes for CASRTDRAHGNSPLHF.

The V call is TRBV6-6, the J call TRBJ1-5; the D gene is possibly TRBD1 (5 bases). V shed 4 bases and J shed 2 bases, with 9 bases lying between them. The V gene's germline CDR1 is MNHNY and CDR2 SVGAGI (reference sequence). The CDR3 runs 14 residues. This CDR3 reads CASSFREGNQPQHF. The CDR3 DNA sequence: TGTGCCAGCAGTTTCAGGGAAGGCAATCAGCCCCAGCATTTT.

The chain recombines TRBV5-5 with TRBJ1-1; unclear D gene. V lost 1 base and J 1 base, leaving 8 bases between the germline ends. Germline V CDR1 and CDR2: SGHKS, YYEKEE (reference sequence). CDR3 size: 14 residues. The CDR3 reads CASSLSTTNTEAFF. CDR3 DNA sequence: TGTGCCAGCAGCTTGTCGACAACGAACACTGAAGCTTTCTTT.

The chain couples TRBV5-1 to TRBJ2-6, with no clear D. Per germline, CDR1 SGHRS and CDR2 YFSETQ. There are 15 residues in the CDR3. Trimming took off 4 bases at V and 2 bases at J, with 10 bases between the two ends. The CDR3 region is CASSPNPTGANVLTF. CDR3 sequence (DNA): TGCGCCAGCAGCCCTAACCCCACTGGGGCCAACGTCCTGACTTTC.

The chain couples TRBV29-1 to TRBJ2-1, with D perhaps TRBD1 (6 bases). The CDR3 runs 15 residues. From germline, CDR1 is SQVTM and CDR2 ANQGSEA. Trimming pared 4 bases from V and 1 base from J, leaving 14 bases between. CDR3 residues: CSVGGLSNSYNEQFF. The CDR3 DNA follows: TGCAGCGTTGGGGGGCTAAGTAATTCCTACAATGAGCAGTTCTTC.

V usage is TRBV28 and J usage is TRBJ2-5; D possibly corresponds to TRBD2 (6 bases). Per germline, CDR1 MDHEN and CDR2 SYDVKM. The CDR3 has 14 amino acids. The V end lost 9 bases, the J end lost 5 bases, and 19 bases lay between the germline ends. The chain's CDR3 is CASRGLLIRETQYF. CDR3 in DNA: TGTGCCAGTAGGGGACTCCTAATCCGGGAGACCCAGTACTTC.

This chain joins TRBV25-1 and TRBJ2-7, with 9 bases matching TRBD1. Germline V gives CDR1 MGHDK, CDR2 SYGVNS. CDR3 length: 14 amino acids. Losses at the gene ends were 4 bases for V and 7 bases for J; bases not matched to a gene: 8. The CDR3 region is CASSGDRVPGEQYF. The CDR3 DNA reads as TGTGCCAGCAGTGGGGACAGGGTACCGGGGGAGCAGTACTTC.

V gene TRBV30 combines with J gene TRBJ1-1; D gene uncertain. The germline V and J ends were trimmed by 4 bases and 0 bases, with 9 bases remaining between them. The CDR3 consists of 13 residues. Germline CDR1 is GTSNPN and CDR2 is SVGIG (reference sequence). The CDR3 sequence: CAWTERMNTEAFF. CDR3 nucleotides: TGTGCCTGGACAGAGCGAATGAACACTGAAGCTTTCTTT.

V is TRBV29-1 and J is TRBJ2-3, with D possibly TRBD1 on 6 matching bases. Germline values: CDR1 SQVTM, CDR2 ANQGSEA. The CDR3 is 12 residues long. V was pared by 3 bases and J by 9 bases, with 13 bases between. The CDR3 reads CSVEVDSKTQYF. CDR3 sequence (DNA): TGCAGCGTTGAGGTGGACAGCAAGACGCAGTATTTT.

The chain employs TRBV27 and TRBJ1-2, with 9 positions matching TRBD1. After removal of 5 bases from V and 4 bases from J, the junction contained 11 bases not matched to a gene. The CDR3 runs 16 residues. Germline V gene sequence: CDR1 MNHEY, CDR2 SMNVEV (reference sequence). CDR3 DNA sequence: TGTGCCAGCAGTCCACTTGGACAGGGGAGAGGCTATGGCTACACCTTC. This encodes CASSPLGQGRGYGYTF.

This chain links TRBV5-1 with TRBJ2-7; TRBD2 agrees at 10 bases. J gave up 5 bases and V 3 bases, and 5 bases lay outside the gene matches. This CDR3 region has 14 residues. Per germline, CDR1 SGHRS and CDR2 YFSETQ. The DNA for the CDR3 is TGCGCCAGCAGCTCTGGACTAGCGGTTAACGAGCAGTACTTC. Its translation: CASSSGLAVNEQYF.

The genes are TRBV4-2 and TRBJ1-2; a weak D match, TRBD1 (6 bases). Deletions cut 5 bases from V and 5 bases from J, with 15 bases between. Germline V gives CDR1 LGHNA, CDR2 YNFKEQ. The CDR3 is 14 residues long. This CDR3 is CASSADRSGYGYTF. The CDR3 nucleotides are TGTGCCAGCAGCGCAGACAGGTCAGGGTATGGCTACACCTTC.

The chain recombines TRBV5-1 with TRBJ2-3; TRBD1 matches 8 bases. Germline CDR1 and CDR2: SGHRS and YFSETQ. This CDR3 contains 17 residues. V lost 0 bases, J lost 3 bases, and 9 bases stayed unmatched. The CDR3 DNA follows: TGCGCCAGCAGCTTGGAGGGGGGACAGGTATCGACAGATACGCAGTATTTT. As protein: CASSLEGGQVSTDTQYF.

This rearrangement joins TRBV29-1 to TRBJ2-5; perhaps TRBD1 as D (5 bases). CDR1 and CDR2 from the germline V gene are SQVTM and ANQGSEA. V was clipped by 7 bases and J by 2 bases, with 8 bases between them. The CDR3 runs to 11 residues. CDR3 sequence (DNA): TGCAGCGGACGACAGCAAGAGACCCAGTACTTC. As protein: CSGRQQETQYF. The full variable domain, rest sourced from reference TRBV29-1 and TRBJ2-5, is SAVISQKPSRDICQRGTSLTIQCQVDSQVTMMFWYRQQPGQSLTLIATANQGSEATYESGFVIDKFPISRPNLTFSTLTVSNMSPEDSSIYLCSGRQQETQYFGPGTRLLVL.

There are a few counts of this clone. This rearrangement joins TRBV5-1 to TRBJ1-6; 12 nucleotides line up with TRBD1. CDR1 and CDR2 from the germline V gene are SGHRS and YFSETQ. V gave up 4 bases and J gave up 9 bases; unmatched junction bases: 5. The CDR3 is 15 amino acids. CDR3 DNA: TGCGCCAGCAGCCGGGGACAGGGGGCCGGTTCACCCCTCCACTTT. Its translation is CASSRGQGAGSPLHF.